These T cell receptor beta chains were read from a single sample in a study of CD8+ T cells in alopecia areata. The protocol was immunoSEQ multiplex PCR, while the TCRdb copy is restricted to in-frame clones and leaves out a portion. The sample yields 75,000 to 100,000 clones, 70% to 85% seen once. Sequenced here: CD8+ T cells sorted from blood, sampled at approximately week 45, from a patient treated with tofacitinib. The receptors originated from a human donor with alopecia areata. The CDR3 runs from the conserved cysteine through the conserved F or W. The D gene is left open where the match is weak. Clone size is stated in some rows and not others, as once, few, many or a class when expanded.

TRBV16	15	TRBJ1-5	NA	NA	CASSQSPVSNQPQHF	TGTGCCAGCAGCCAATCGCCGGTTAGCAATCAGCCCCAGCATTTT
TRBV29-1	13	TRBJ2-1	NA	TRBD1	CSVGRGQGPEQFF	TGCAGCGTCGGTAGAGGACAGGGGCCAGAGCAGTTCTTC
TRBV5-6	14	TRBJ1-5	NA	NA	CASSLFSGGQPQHF	TGTGCCAGCAGCTTGTTCTCGGGCGGTCAGCCCCAGCATTTT
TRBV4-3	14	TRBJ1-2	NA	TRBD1	CASSQDRSNYGYTF	TGCGCCAGCAGCCAGGACAGGAGTAACTATGGCTACACCTTC
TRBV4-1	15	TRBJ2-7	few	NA	CASSQGLRGIYEQYF	TGCGCCAGCAGCCAAGGGTTACGGGGAATTTACGAGCAGTACTTC
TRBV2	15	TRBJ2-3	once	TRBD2	CASSGLAGRGDTQYF	TGTGCCAGCAGTGGCCTAGCGGGGAGGGGAGATACGCAGTATTTT
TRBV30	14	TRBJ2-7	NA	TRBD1	CAWSVGQGSYEQYF	TGTGCCTGGAGTGTTGGACAGGGCTCCTACGAGCAGTACTTC
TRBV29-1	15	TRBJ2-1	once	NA	CSVDDVLSAYNEQFF	TGCAGCGTTGATGACGTGCTTAGCGCCTACAATGAGCAGTTCTTC
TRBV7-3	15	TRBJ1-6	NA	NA	CASSFRSRPNSPLHF	TGTGCCAGCAGCTTCCGGTCGAGGCCGAATTCACCCCTCCACTTT
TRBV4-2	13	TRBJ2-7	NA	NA	CASSFPPSYEQYF	TGTGCCAGCAGCTTTCCACCATCCTACGAGCAGTACTTC
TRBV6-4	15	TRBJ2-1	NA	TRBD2	CASSDEAGGHNEQFF	TGTGCCAGCAGTGACGAAGCGGGGGGTCACAATGAGCAGTTCTTC
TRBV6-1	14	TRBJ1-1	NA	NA	CASSGDRRATEAFF	TGTGCCAGCAGTGGCGACAGGAGGGCCACTGAAGCTTTCTTT
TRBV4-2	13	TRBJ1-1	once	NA	CASRPSRDTEAFF	TGTGCCAGCAGACCCTCGAGGGACACTGAAGCTTTCTTT
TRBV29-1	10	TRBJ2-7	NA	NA	CSIGGNEQYF	TGCAGCATCGGGGGCAACGAGCAGTACTTC
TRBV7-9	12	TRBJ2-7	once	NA	CASSLGFYEQYF	TGTGCCAGCAGCTTAGGGTTCTACGAGCAGTACTTC
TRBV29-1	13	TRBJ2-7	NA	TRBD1	CSAAPQGVYEQYF	TGCAGCGCCGCTCCACAGGGGGTGTACGAGCAGTACTTC
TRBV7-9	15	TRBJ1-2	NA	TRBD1	CASSGSEGAQYGYTF	TGTGCCAGCAGCGGATCCGAGGGGGCACAGTATGGCTACACCTTC
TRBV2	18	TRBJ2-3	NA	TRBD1	CASSDLGQESSSTDTQYF	TGTGCCAGCAGTGACTTGGGACAGGAGTCTTCTAGCACAGATACGCAGTATTTT
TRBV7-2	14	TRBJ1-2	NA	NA	CASSLVLREDGYTF	TGTGCCAGCAGCTTAGTATTACGGGAGGATGGCTACACCTTC
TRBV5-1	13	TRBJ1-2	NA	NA	CASSLGTGSGYTF	TGCGCCAGCAGCCTAGGAACAGGGTCCGGCTACACCTTC
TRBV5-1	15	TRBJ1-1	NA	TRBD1	CASSQTTGARAEAFF	TGCGCCAGCAGCCAGACGACAGGGGCGCGGGCTGAAGCTTTCTTT
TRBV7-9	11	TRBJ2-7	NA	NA	CASSSPYEQYF	TGTGCCAGCAGCTCACCGTACGAGCAGTACTTC
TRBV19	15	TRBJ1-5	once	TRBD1	CASSSGTGDNQPQHF	TGTGCCAGTAGTAGCGGGACAGGGGACAATCAGCCCCAGCATTTT